What follows are 26 T cell receptor beta chains derived from one specimen sequenced in a study of blood T cell repertoires in COVID-19. Measured with immunoSEQ multiplex PCR; TCRdb has only the in-frame clones, and not every one. This sample has 200,000 to 300,000 clones, with around 88% found just once. Specimen: peripheral blood. The origin of the receptors is a woman aged 25 to 39 who had recovered from COVID-19.

The CDR3 sequence: CASSDARVDGYTF. The CDR3 nucleotides are TGTGCCAGCAGTGACGCCAGGGTCGATGGCTACACCTTC. The chain links TRBV2 to TRBJ1-2; possible D gene TRBD1, 5 bases. V was trimmed by 3 bases and J by 6 bases, leaving 11 bases between them. The germline V gene has CDR1 SNHLY and CDR2 FYNNEI. The CDR3 sequence is 13 residues long.

The J gene is TRBJ2-5, the V gene TRBV25-1; 9 positions match TRBD1. Germline CDR1 and CDR2: MGHDK and SYGVNS. V dropped 5 bases and J dropped 5; count of bases not matched to a gene: 9. The CDR3 consists of 15 residues. The CDR3 nucleotides read TGTGCCAGCAGTCCCGGGACAGGGCTGGGGGAGACCCAGTACTTC. Amino acids: CASSPGTGLGETQYF.

J is TRBJ2-1 and V is TRBV27; D is possibly TRBD2 (5 bases). Looked up from germline, CDR1 is MNHEY and CDR2 is SMNVEV (reference sequence). V lost 6 bases and J lost 3, with 15 bases in between. The CDR3 runs 15 residues. CDR3 residues: CASSLRGGGYNEQFF. The CDR3 DNA reads as TGTGCCAGCAGCCTCCGGGGTGGAGGCTACAATGAGCAGTTCTTC.

A single count supports this clone. This rearrangement joins TRBV28 to TRBJ1-5, with a tentative D call TRBD1 (5 bases). The CDR3 consists of 13 residues. From germline, CDR1 is MDHEN and CDR2 SYDVKM. V was pared by 11 bases and J by 7 bases, with 18 bases between. The CDR3 DNA sequence: TGTGCCTTACTCCGCGGGGCAGGGCAGCCCCAGCATTTT. This gives the protein CALLRGAGQPQHF.

For the CDR3, the DNA is TGCGCCAGCAGCACTGGGACAGGGCAAGAGACCCAGTACTTC. Amino acid sequence: CASSTGTGQETQYF. V gene TRBV5-1 combines with J gene TRBJ2-5; 9 bases are a match to TRBD1. There are 14 residues in the CDR3. Germline V CDR1 and CDR2: SGHRS, YFSETQ. J lost 2 bases, V lost 4 bases, and 3 bases had no gene match.

The chain joins TRBV19 to TRBJ2-5; TRBD1 aligns across 7 bases. The germline V gene has CDR1 LNHDA and CDR2 SQIVND (reference sequence). With 8 bases clipped from V and 5 bases from J, the junction kept 8 bases outside the gene matches. The CDR3 runs 13 residues. The CDR3 bases are TGTGCCAGTGGACAGGCGGGTCGGGAGACCCAGTACTTC. It yields the protein CASGQAGRETQYF.

The rearrangement uses TRBV29-1 and TRBJ2-2; D remains unclear. Trimming took off 3 bases at V and 1 base at J, with 6 bases between the two ends. Germline CDR1 is SQVTM and CDR2 is ANQGSEA. The CDR3 contains 13 residues. This CDR3 reads CSVDFGNTGELFF. DNA of the CDR3: TGCAGCGTTGACTTCGGGAACACCGGGGAGCTGTTTTTT.

This clone was observed a few times. The CDR3 region has the DNA TGTGCCAGTAAGTTACGGGGTAACACTGAAGCTTTCTTT. Translated: CASKLRGNTEAFF. The chain combines TRBV19 with TRBJ1-1; no definite D call. V was cut by 7 bases and J by 2 bases, with 11 bases left in between. Germline V gene sequence: CDR1 LNHDA, CDR2 SQIVND (reference sequence). The CDR3 is 13 amino acids.

The chain combines TRBV5-1 with TRBJ1-6; 8 bases fit TRBD1. Trimming cost V 4 bases and J 7 bases; bases outside gene matches: 7. CDR3 length: 15 residues. Germline V gene data show CDR1 as SGHRS and CDR2 as YFSETQ. In DNA form, the CDR3 reads TGCGCCAGCAGCCCTACGACAGGGGAAAATTCACCCCTCCACTTT. As protein: CASSPTTGENSPLHF.

V usage is TRBV6-5 and J usage is TRBJ2-2; TRBD2 matches at 11 bases. With 2 bases clipped from V and 4 bases from J, the junction kept 3 bases outside the gene matches. The V gene's germline CDR1 is MNHEY and CDR2 SVGAGI. The CDR3 is 16 amino acids. The CDR3 coding sequence is TGTGCCAGCAGTTACGGGGGACTAGCGGCCACCGGGGAGCTGTTTTTT. Encoded protein: CASSYGGLAATGELFF.

The chain combines TRBV2 with TRBJ1-5; D is undetermined. Trimming pared 6 bases from V and 4 bases from J, leaving 10 bases between. The CDR3 has 13 residues. Germline loops: CDR1 SNHLY, CDR2 FYNNEI. Here the CDR3 reads CASSSQDNQPQHF. The CDR3 nucleotides are TGTGCCAGCAGCAGTCAGGATAATCAGCCCCAGCATTTT.

The V and J genes are TRBV4-1 and TRBJ2-2; D gene uncertain. Trimming left V 4 bases short and J 1 base short, with 16 bases between. CDR3 length equals 17 residues. CDR1 and CDR2 from the germline V gene are MGHRA and YSYEKL. The CDR3 loop reads CASSRVVIEVNTGELFF. Here the CDR3 DNA reads TGCGCCAGCAGCCGAGTCGTAATAGAGGTGAACACCGGGGAGCTGTTTTTT.

The genes are TRBV5-4 and TRBJ2-7, with D possibly TRBD1 on 6 matching bases. The CDR3 consists of 12 residues. The V gene lost 2 bases and the J gene lost 9 bases, with 12 bases spanning the gap. Looked up from germline, CDR1 is SGHNT and CDR2 is YYREEE (reference sequence). CDR3 amino acids: CASSFGQTPQYF. Written as DNA, the CDR3 is TGTGCCAGCAGCTTTGGACAGACCCCGCAGTACTTC.

This clone was seen just once. The chain combines TRBV6-5 with TRBJ2-7; tentatively, D is TRBD1 (6 bases). CDR3 length: 15 residues. Trimming shortened V by 2 bases and J by 2 bases, and 13 bases separated the two germline ends. In germline, CDR1 is MNHEY, CDR2 SVGAGI. The CDR3 protein is CASSYGRRGTYEQYF. The CDR3 region has the DNA TGTGCCAGCAGTTACGGGCGCAGGGGCACCTACGAGCAGTACTTC.

The chain carries TRBV5-1 and TRBJ2-3, with 13 bases lining up with TRBD2. Germline V lookup: CDR1 SGHRS, CDR2 YFSETQ. V lost 5 bases to trimming and J lost 4 bases; unmatched junction nucleotides: 7. The CDR3 is 16 residues long. CDR3 bases: TGCGCCAGCAGACCGACTAGCGGGGGGTTCGCAGATACGCAGTATTTT. Encoded protein: CASRPTSGGFADTQYF.

The chain couples TRBV7-2 to TRBJ2-3; no reliable D call. The CDR3 consists of 15 residues. V was trimmed by 1 base and J by 2 bases, leaving 10 bases between them. From germline, CDR1 is SGHTA and CDR2 FQGNSA. The CDR3 reads CASSLVGGNTDTQYF. DNA of the CDR3: TGTGCCAGCAGCTTAGTTGGCGGAAACACAGATACGCAGTATTTT. Together with reference TRBV7-2 and TRBJ2-3, the CDR3 gives the full variable domain: GAGVSQSPSNKVTEKGKDVELRCDPISGHTALYWYRQSLGQGLEFLIYFQGNSAPDKSGLPSDRFSAERTGGSVSTLTIQRTQQEDSAVYLCASSLVGGNTDTQYFGPGTRLTVL.

The chain is built from TRBV18 and TRBJ1-1; 8 bases are a match to TRBD1. This CDR3 spans 13 amino acids. The germline V gene has CDR1 KGHSH and CDR2 LQKENI. Trimming at V came to 6 bases and at J to 3 bases, leaving 3 bases not matched to a gene. The CDR3 sequence: CASSDRAYTEAFF. The CDR3 DNA follows: TGTGCCAGCTCGGACAGGGCGTACACTGAAGCTTTCTTT.

This clone occurred a few times. The rearrangement uses TRBV6-5 and TRBJ2-2; 9 nucleotides line up with TRBD2. Germline-derived CDR1 and CDR2 are MNHEY and SVGAGI. The CDR3 sequence is 15 residues long. The junction had 7 bases not matched to a gene; V was cut back by 5 bases and J by 6 bases. For the CDR3, the DNA is TGTGCCAGCAGTCCCTGGACTAGCGTTTCCGGGGAGCTGTTTTTT. This codes for CASSPWTSVSGELFF.

The V gene is TRBV11-2, the J gene TRBJ1-3; 7 bases are a match to TRBD1. CDR3 length: 16 residues. V shed 5 bases, J shed 4 bases, and the junction held 11 bases outside the gene matches. The germline gives CDR1 SGHAT, CDR2 FQNNGV. DNA of the CDR3: TGTGCCAGCAGCCCGAGGCACAGGGGCTCCGGAAACACCATATATTTT. Amino acid sequence: CASSPRHRGSGNTIYF.

In DNA form, the CDR3 reads TGTGCCTGGAAGGCAGGGCAAGAGACCCAGTACTTC. Translated: CAWKAGQETQYF. J is TRBJ2-5 and V is TRBV30, with D possibly matching TRBD1 (5 bases). CDR3 length: 12 residues. CDR1 is GTSNPN and CDR2 is SVGIG in the germline V gene (reference sequence). V was clipped by 4 bases and J by 2 bases, with 8 bases between them.

This chain uses TRBV2 with TRBJ1-6, with D unclear. V shed 4 bases and J shed 2 bases, with 6 bases lying between them. The CDR3 has 14 residues. Germline V gene sequence: CDR1 SNHLY, CDR2 FYNNEI. CDR3 region: CASSGGAYNSPLHF. The CDR3 DNA is TGTGCCAGCAGTGGGGGAGCCTATAATTCACCCCTCCACTTT.

This chain joins TRBV6-5 and TRBJ2-2; D is perhaps TRBD2 (5 bases). CDR3 size: 12 residues. Between the trimmed V and J ends, which lost 7 bases and 8 bases, there was a span of 11 bases. The V gene's germline CDR1 is MNHEY and CDR2 SVGAGI. CDR3 region: CASTDGGGELFF. The CDR3, as DNA: TGTGCCAGCACGGACGGCGGGGGGGAGCTGTTTTTT.

V usage is TRBV5-1 and J usage is TRBJ1-2; 8 bases agree with TRBD1. The V gene's germline CDR1 is SGHRS and CDR2 YFSETQ. The CDR3 has 14 amino acids. J gave up 7 bases and V 4 bases, and 9 bases lay outside the gene matches. CDR3 protein: CASSPTDRGVGYTF. The CDR3 DNA follows: TGCGCCAGCAGCCCCACCGACAGGGGTGTTGGCTACACCTTC.

V gene TRBV5-6 combines with J gene TRBJ2-3; 12 bases match TRBD2. The V and J ends lost 3 bases and 4 bases, in that order; junction bases with no gene match: 6. The CDR3 runs to 16 residues. Germline V gene data show CDR1 as SGHDT and CDR2 as YYEEEE. The CDR3 DNA reads as TGTGCCAGCAGCTATACTAGCGGGGGGCGGGCAGATACGCAGTATTTT. This sequence encodes CASSYTSGGRADTQYF.

The rearrangement uses TRBV2 and TRBJ1-3; 7 bases are shared with TRBD1. Trimming cost V 6 bases and J 2 bases; bases outside gene matches: 1. The CDR3 length is 13 residues. From germline, CDR1 is SNHLY and CDR2 FYNNEI. In DNA, the CDR3 is TGTGCCAGCAGAACAGGGGCTGGAAACACCATATATTTT. This sequence encodes CASRTGAGNTIYF. The full variable domain, rest sourced from reference TRBV2 and TRBJ1-3, is EPEVTQTPSHQVTQMGQEVILRCVPISNHLYFYWYRQILGQKVEFLVSFYNNEISEKSEIFDDQFSVERPDGSNFTLKIRSTKLEDSAMYFCASRTGAGNTIYFGEGSWLTVV.

This clone showed up just once. The rearrangement links TRBV7-3 to TRBJ2-1; TRBD2 agrees at 11 bases. The CDR3 extends over 14 amino acids. Trimming took 4 bases from V and 8 from J; bases not matched to a gene: 4. CDR1 and CDR2 from the germline V gene are SGHTA and FQGTGA. Written as DNA, the CDR3 is TGTGCCAGCAGCTATAGCGGGGGGGCTTATGAGCAGTTCTTC. It translates to CASSYSGGAYEQFF.